The next 23 T cell receptor beta chains were all read from a single sample in a study of shared clonotypes between healthy human individuals. Naive CD8 populations comprised CD45RO-negative cells positively selected for CCR7, excluding terminally differentiated effector memory CD45RA+ cells. Sequencing was performed with immunoSEQ multiplex PCR; in TCRdb, only in-frame clones are kept and a portion is missing. The sample lists about 2.1 million clones; about 92% were seen once. The sample comprised naive CD8+ T cells from PBMCs. Every receptor here comes from a young man in good health. Some clones in this sample may be carry-over from other donors' samples.

J is TRBJ2-2 and V is TRBV7-8; the D gene is possibly TRBD1 (5 bases). Germline CDR1 is SGHVS and CDR2 is FQNEAQ. Trimming took off 2 bases at V and 7 bases at J, with 14 bases between the two ends. There are 15 residues in the CDR3. The DNA for the CDR3 is TGTGCCAGCAGCTTATTGGTGATCACAGGCGGGGAGCTGTTTTTT. This codes for CASSLLVITGGELFF.

This clone was observed a few times. The chain is built from TRBV2 and TRBJ2-4; the match to TRBD1 covers 9 bases. CDR3 length: 15 residues. Germline V gives CDR1 SNHLY, CDR2 FYNNEI. The ends lost 4 bases at V and 5 bases at J; junction bases unmatched: 6. This CDR3 is CASSVTGQGENIQYF. CDR3 nucleotides: TGTGCCAGCAGTGTAACGGGACAGGGCGAAAACATTCAGTACTTC.

The chain has TRBV19 and TRBJ2-7; D not certain. Deletions cut 5 bases from V and 0 bases from J, with 17 bases between. This CDR3 contains 16 residues. Germline V CDR1 and CDR2: LNHDA, SQIVND (reference sequence). DNA for the CDR3: TGTGCCAGTAGTGGGGTAGGCTCCTGGAGCTCCTACGAGCAGTACTTC. This codes for CASSGVGSWSSYEQYF.

The chain carries TRBV27 and TRBJ2-1; no clear D gene. The germline V gene encodes CDR1 MNHEY and CDR2 SMNVEV (reference sequence). V was pared by 2 bases and J by 0 bases, with 11 bases between. CDR3 length equals 16 residues. The CDR3 bases are TGTGCCAGCAGTTTAGCCGCGCCCAGCTCCTACAATGAGCAGTTCTTC. Protein product: CASSLAAPSSYNEQFF.

V is TRBV29-1 and J is TRBJ2-1, with no clear D. Trimming took off 2 bases at V and 6 bases at J, with 5 bases between the two ends. The CDR3 contains 11 residues. Per the germline V gene, CDR1 is SQVTM and CDR2 is ANQGSEA. CDR3 in amino acids: CSVEQTNEQFF. The CDR3 DNA reads TGCAGCGTTGAACAGACCAATGAGCAGTTCTTC.

This clone appeared once. J is TRBJ1-2 and V is TRBV25-1, with TRBD1 identical over 10 bases. V was clipped by 9 bases and J by 7 bases; unmatched bases: 2. Germline V CDR1 and CDR2: MGHDK, SYGVNS. This CDR3 spans 11 amino acids. The CDR3 spells CASRTGGGYTF. The DNA for the CDR3 is TGTGCCAGTAGGACAGGGGGTGGCTACACCTTC.

This chain connects TRBV5-1 to TRBJ2-7, with 8 bases fitting TRBD1. Germline V gene lookup returns CDR1 SGHRS and CDR2 YFSETQ. This CDR3 is 15 amino acids long. The trim removed 4 bases at V and 3 bases at J, leaving 9 bases unmatched. The CDR3 loop reads CASSRGQVGDYEQYF. In nucleotides, the CDR3 is TGCGCCAGCAGCAGGGGACAGGTGGGGGACTACGAGCAGTACTTC.

The chain employs TRBV5-6 and TRBJ2-7; D possibly corresponds to TRBD1 (6 bases). The length of the CDR3 is 15 residues. Trimming removed 0 bases at V and 0 bases at J, with 10 bases between. The germline V gene has CDR1 SGHDT and CDR2 YYEEEE. CDR3 protein: CASSLADSYSYEQYF. DNA of the CDR3: TGTGCCAGCAGCTTGGCGGACAGCTACTCCTACGAGCAGTACTTC.

The V gene is TRBV7-9, the J gene TRBJ2-7, with D uncertain. Germline V gene data show CDR1 as SEHNR and CDR2 as FQNEAQ (reference sequence). The CDR3 loop spans 15 amino acids. The germline V and J ends were trimmed by 5 bases and 1 base, with 15 bases remaining between them. CDR3 DNA sequence: TGTGCCAGCAGCCAAAAGGAACTCCTATCCTACGAGCAGTACTTC. Protein product: CASSQKELLSYEQYF. Using reference TRBV7-9 and TRBJ2-7 for the parts outside the CDR3, the full variable domain is DTGVSQNPRHKITKRGQNVTFRCDPISEHNRLYWYRQTLGQGPEFLTYFQNEAQLEKSRLLSDRFSAERPKGSFSTLEIQRTEQGDSAMYLCASSQKELLSYEQYFGPGTRLTVT.

The rearrangement joins TRBV29-1 to TRBJ2-7; D could derive from TRBD1 or TRBD2 (5 bases each). Trimming cost V 3 bases and J 5 bases, with 17 bases left between them. Germline V lookup: CDR1 SQVTM, CDR2 ANQGSEA. CDR3 size: 14 residues. The CDR3 protein is CSVDIGTRLHEQYF. CDR3 in DNA: TGCAGCGTTGACATCGGGACCAGACTCCACGAGCAGTACTTC.

The rearrangement uses TRBV27 and TRBJ2-2; D assignment may be TRBD1 or TRBD2 (5 bases each). The length of the CDR3 is 18 residues. In germline, CDR1 is MNHEY, CDR2 SMNVEV (reference sequence). V lost 5 bases and J 2 bases, leaving 21 bases between the germline ends. CDR3 sequence reads: CASSPLRVRGPNTGELFF. In nucleotides, the CDR3 is TGTGCCAGCAGTCCTCTGCGGGTACGGGGCCCTAACACCGGGGAGCTGTTTTTT.

Remarks on this clone: The sample has other DNA sequences that encode this CDR3 too. V is TRBV29-1 and J is TRBJ2-7; maybe TRBD2 (5 bases). The CDR3 has 11 residues. V was shortened by 5 bases and J by 1 base, with 6 bases between the two germline ends. CDR1 is SQVTM and CDR2 is ANQGSEA in the germline V gene. For the CDR3, the DNA is TGCAGCGTTCGGGGATCCTACGAGCAGTACTTC. Its translation is CSVRGSYEQYF.

This chain links TRBV5-1 with TRBJ1-5, with TRBD1 identical over 11 bases. This CDR3 has 15 amino acids. Per the germline V gene, CDR1 is SGHRS and CDR2 is YFSETQ. V lost 4 bases, J lost 6 bases, and 6 bases stayed unmatched. The CDR3 spells CASSPGQGGGQPQHF. The CDR3 nucleotides are TGCGCCAGCAGCCCGGGACAGGGGGGAGGTCAGCCCCAGCATTTT.

This clone appeared a single time. Other DNA sequences in the sample encode the same CDR3. The V and J genes are TRBV5-6 and TRBJ1-4, with D hard to call. Trimming shortened V by 3 bases and J by 6 bases, and 6 bases separated the two germline ends. CDR1 and CDR2 from the germline V gene are SGHDT and YYEEEE. The CDR3 is made up of 12 amino acids. In nucleotides, the CDR3 is TGTGCCAGCAGCTGGCAAGATGAAAAACTGTTTTTT. This codes for CASSWQDEKLFF.

This clone was counted between two and nine times. The rearrangement links TRBV7-6 to TRBJ1-2, with D perhaps TRBD1 (6 bases). This CDR3 contains 13 residues. In germline, CDR1 is SGHVS, CDR2 FNYEAQ. V shed 6 bases and J shed 4 bases, with 12 bases lying between them. The DNA for the CDR3 is TGTGCCAGCAGTTTCGGGGGCATCTATGGCTACACCTTC. Residues: CASSFGGIYGYTF.

J is TRBJ2-4 and V is TRBV6-6; D is unresolved. Germline values: CDR1 MNHNY, CDR2 SVGAGI (reference sequence). V lost 0 bases, J lost 5 bases, and 8 bases lay in between. This CDR3 comprises 14 residues. CDR3 amino acids: CASSYSSRENIQYF. For the CDR3, the DNA is TGTGCCAGCAGTTACTCTAGTCGTGAAAACATTCAGTACTTC.

Worth noting for this clone: Other DNA sequences of this sample code for an identical CDR3. This sequence joins TRBV28 and TRBJ2-7; 9 positions match TRBD1. V dropped 6 bases and J dropped 3; count of bases not matched to a gene: 6. This CDR3 has 14 residues. Germline loops: CDR1 MDHEN, CDR2 SYDVKM. CDR3 coding DNA: TGTGCCAGCAGCATGGGACAGGGAGGCTACGAGCAGTACTTC. Its translation: CASSMGQGGYEQYF.

The rearrangement uses TRBV6-5 and TRBJ1-3; D is uncertain. Trimming removed 0 bases at V and 3 bases at J, with 9 bases between. Germline CDR1 reads MNHEY; CDR2 reads SVGAGI. The CDR3 extends over 15 amino acids. The CDR3 here is CASSYSRIIGNTIYF. The DNA for the CDR3 is TGTGCCAGCAGTTACTCGAGAATTATTGGAAACACCATATATTTT.

The genes are TRBV10-3 and TRBJ2-7, with a possible D match to TRBD1 (6 bases). Germline V gene data show CDR1 as ENHRY and CDR2 as SYGVKD. The length of the CDR3 is 15 residues. Trimming pared 3 bases from V and 4 bases from J, leaving 16 bases between. The CDR3 sequence: CAISDLDTTGYEQYF. CDR3 nucleotides: TGTGCCATCAGTGATCTAGACACTACAGGGTACGAGCAGTACTTC.

V gene TRBV2 combines with J gene TRBJ2-3, with D maybe TRBD1 (6 bases). The CDR3 extends over 15 amino acids. Germline V lookup: CDR1 SNHLY, CDR2 FYNNEI. The V gene lost 7 bases and the J gene lost 4 bases, with 18 bases spanning the gap. CDR3 sequence reads: CASKGGQYFADTQYF. The CDR3, as DNA: TGTGCCAGCAAAGGCGGACAGTATTTCGCAGATACGCAGTATTTT.

The gene calls are TRBV28 and TRBJ1-1; unclear D gene. V was pared by 3 bases and J by 1 base, with 12 bases between. Looked up from germline, CDR1 is MDHEN and CDR2 is SYDVKM. CDR3 length: 15 amino acids. The CDR3: CASSLLGLKNTEAFF. The CDR3 DNA is TGTGCCAGCAGTTTGTTAGGTCTCAAGAACACTGAAGCTTTCTTT.

This chain links TRBV28 with TRBJ1-2; 12 bases agree with TRBD1. Germline loops: CDR1 MDHEN, CDR2 SYDVKM. J lost 7 bases, V lost 8 bases, and 5 bases had no gene match. The CDR3 length is 13 residues. CDR3 nucleotide sequence: TGTGCCAGCGGGGGGACAGGGGGCGTTGGCTACACCTTC. Translating gives CASGGTGGVGYTF.

This rearrangement joins TRBV28 to TRBJ1-5; 9 bases are a match to TRBD1. CDR1 MDHEN and CDR2 SYDVKM come from the germline V gene. The V gene end was trimmed by 8 bases and the J gene end by 7 bases; junction bases not matched to a gene: 12. The CDR3 sequence is 15 residues long. The CDR3 region has the DNA TGTGCCAGCTTGACCGGGACAGGGTTCCGACAGCCCCAGCATTTT. This encodes CASLTGTGFRQPQHF. The complete variable domain, with remaining parts taken from reference TRBV28 and TRBJ1-5, reads DVKVTQSSRYLVKRTGEKVFLECVQDMDHENMFWYRQDPGLGLRLIYFSYDVKMKEKGDIPEGYSVSREKKERFSLILESASTNQTSMYLCASLTGTGFRQPQHFGDGTRLSIL.